The 29 T cell receptor beta chains given below trace back to one sample, sequenced in a study of identical twins. From the 5' RACE reads, TCRdb called clonotypes with MiXCR, one entry per CDR3 protein. The profile shows 400,000 to 550,000 distinct CDR3 sequences, roughly 13% of them singletons. The same specimen was also included in a second study, on yellow fever vaccine responses in identical twins.

The specimen sequenced was CD4+ T cells sorted from blood. All receptors derive from a young woman in good health.

This clonotype occurred a few times. The CDR3 is CSATRGFEQFF. CDR3 DNA: TGCAGTGCTACCAGGGGGTTTGAGCAGTTCTTC. The genes are TRBV20-1 and TRBJ2-1, with 7 bases that match TRBD1. The CDR3 contains 11 residues. The V gene's germline CDR1 is DFQATT and CDR2 SNEGSKA (reference sequence). The J segment lost 9 bases and the V segment lost 4 bases, leaving 3 bases of the junction unmatched.

In its sample, this clonotype was seen a few times. The V call is TRBV18, the J call TRBJ2-1; 12 bases agree with TRBD2. Trimming removed 5 bases from V and 5 bases from J; junction bases left unmatched: 13. Germline-derived CDR1 and CDR2 are KGHSH and LQKENI. This CDR3 region has 18 residues. DNA for the CDR3: TGTGCCAGCTCATTACTCCCCGGGACTAGCGGGCTTAACAATGAGCAGTTCTTC. Protein product: CASSLLPGTSGLNNEQFF. The whole variable domain, remainder taken from reference TRBV18 and TRBJ2-1, is NAGVMQNPRHLVRRRGQEARLRCSPMKGHSHVYWYRQLPEEGLKFMVYLQKENIIDESGMPKERFSAEFPKEGPSILRIQQVVRGDSAAYFCASSLLPGTSGLNNEQFFGPGTRLTVL.

This clonotype was seen at least ten times. The V and J genes are TRBV6-2 or TRBV6-3 and TRBJ2-3, with no clear D. Per germline, CDR1 MNHEY and CDR2 SVGEGT. CDR3 length equals 14 residues. V lost 5 bases, J lost 6 bases, and 15 bases lay in between. The CDR3 is CASSDILKRDTQYF. The CDR3 DNA reads TGTGCCAGCAGTGACATCCTTAAGAGGGATACGCAGTATTTT.

This clonotype was seen a handful of times. The chain links TRBV2 to TRBJ1-1, with no clear D. V was pared by 2 bases and J by 5 bases, with 6 bases between. This CDR3 has 12 amino acids. The germline gives CDR1 SNHLY, CDR2 FYNNEI. The CDR3 spells CASSERGTEAFF. The CDR3 DNA reads as TGTGCCAGCAGTGAACGTGGAACTGAAGCTTTCTTT.

The chain carries TRBV7-9 and TRBJ2-4; D remains unclear. The CDR3 contains 15 residues. V lost 3 bases and J lost 1, with 10 bases in between. Germline V gene lookup returns CDR1 SEHNR and CDR2 FQNEAQ (reference sequence). The CDR3 bases are TGTGCCAGCAGCTTTACCGACAAGGCCAAAAACATTCAGTACTTC. Its protein product is CASSFTDKAKNIQYF.

In this sample, this clonotype turned up a few times. This chain uses TRBV11-2 with TRBJ2-1; TRBD2 aligns across 13 bases. After removal of 0 bases from V and 6 bases from J, the junction contained 5 bases not matched to a gene. This CDR3 spans 17 amino acids. The germline V gene encodes CDR1 SGHAT and CDR2 FQNNGV. The CDR3 nucleotides are TGTGCCAGCAGCTTAGATGGTAGACTAGCGGGAGGCAATGAGCAGTTCTTC. Translation: CASSLDGRLAGGNEQFF.

The chain joins TRBV6-1 to TRBJ1-6; 7 bases match TRBD1. The CDR3 consists of 15 residues. The germline V gene has CDR1 MNHNS and CDR2 SASEGT. Trimming at V came to 6 bases and at J to 9 bases, leaving 11 bases not matched to a gene. CDR3 region: CASSRRETGSSPLHF. For the CDR3, the DNA is TGTGCCAGCAGCCGTCGGGAGACAGGGTCTTCACCCCTCCACTTT.

The chain links TRBV19 to TRBJ2-2; D is perhaps TRBD1 or TRBD2 (5 bases each). The CDR3 consists of 17 residues. V was trimmed by 7 bases and J by 2 bases, leaving 20 bases between them. Germline CDR1 reads LNHDA; CDR2 reads SQIVND (reference sequence). Written as DNA, the CDR3 is TGTGCCAGTAACCTGGGGACGCAACCCCCCAACACCGGGGAGCTGTTTTTT. Encoded protein: CASNLGTQPPNTGELFF.

The J gene is TRBJ2-2, the V gene TRBV6-2 or TRBV6-3; no reliable D call. Germline values: CDR1 MNHEY, CDR2 SVGEGT. This CDR3 is built from 15 residues. Deletions cut 2 bases from V and 5 bases from J, with 12 bases between. The CDR3 is CASSYATSITGELFF. The CDR3 nucleotides are TGTGCCAGCAGTTACGCGACCTCTATAACCGGGGAGCTGTTTTTT.

Of note for this clonotype: Compared with germline, one end of the junction differs, possibly owing to a read error. The CDR3 loop reads CASRLVLDGNTIYF. The CDR3, as DNA: TGTGCCAGCAGATTAGTGCTGGACGGGAACACCATATATTTT. The chain employs TRBV7-2 and TRBJ1-3; D call uncertain. This CDR3 comprises 14 residues. CDR1 and CDR2 from the germline V gene are SGHTA and FQGNSA.

At least ten counts were recorded for this clonotype. The chain couples TRBV10-3 to TRBJ2-5; 8 bases are a match to TRBD1. The germline gives CDR1 ENHRY, CDR2 SYGVKD. The CDR3 has 14 amino acids. V lost 3 bases to trimming and J lost 4 bases; unmatched junction nucleotides: 4. The CDR3 protein is CAISEGQGGETQYF. The CDR3 nucleotides read TGTGCCATCAGTGAAGGACAGGGCGGAGAGACCCAGTACTTC.

This clonotype was observed a handful of times. The chain joins TRBV12-3 or TRBV12-4 to TRBJ2-1; D not resolved. Trimming shortened V by 7 bases and J by 3 bases, and 13 bases separated the two germline ends. The CDR3 runs to 14 residues. CDR3 DNA: TGTGCCAGCATCCATCGGACCAACTACAATGAGCAGTTCTTC. Residues: CASIHRTNYNEQFF.

The V call is TRBV6-1, the J call TRBJ2-1; 8 bases agree with TRBD2. In germline, CDR1 is MNHNS, CDR2 SASEGT. V shed 10 bases, J shed 7 bases, and the junction held 12 bases outside the gene matches. The CDR3 consists of 14 residues. CDR3 protein: CATKRGGRGNEQFF. CDR3 DNA sequence: TGTGCCACTAAACGGGGGGGACGAGGGAATGAGCAGTTCTTC.

The sample holds a few counts of this clonotype. V is TRBV6-2 or TRBV6-3 and J is TRBJ1-2; D remains ambiguous. This CDR3 has 13 amino acids. The V end was cut by 4 bases, the J end by 7 bases, with 13 bases between. Germline lookup yields CDR1 MNHEY and CDR2 SVGEGT. This CDR3 reads CASSLVAATGYTF. CDR3 in DNA: TGTGCCAGCAGTTTAGTCGCCGCTACTGGCTACACCTTC.

The V gene is TRBV19, the J gene TRBJ2-1; 15 nucleotides align to TRBD2. The germline V gene has CDR1 LNHDA and CDR2 SQIVND (reference sequence). V was pared by 11 bases and J by 1 base, with 9 bases of the junction left unmatched. CDR3 length: 17 amino acids. For the CDR3, the DNA is TGTGCCTCGAAGGGACTAGCGGGGGGCCTATCCTACAATGAGCAGTTCTTC. Translated, it gives CASKGLAGGLSYNEQFF.

This clonotype was detected many times. This chain links TRBV20-1 with TRBJ2-1, with D possibly being TRBD1 or TRBD2 (5 bases each). This CDR3 spans 13 amino acids. Per germline, CDR1 DFQATT and CDR2 SNEGSKA (reference sequence). The ends were cut back, 6 bases at V and 3 bases at J, with 12 bases in the middle. CDR3 bases: TGCAGTGCCACGGGACCGAACTACAATGAGCAGTTCTTC. This encodes CSATGPNYNEQFF.

This clonotype was detected ten times or more. The V call is TRBV3-1, the J call TRBJ2-1, with D possibly being TRBD1 (6 bases). V was cut by 2 bases and J by 6 bases, with 8 bases left in between. This CDR3 is 13 amino acids long. The germline CDR1 and CDR2 sequences are LGHDT and YNNKEL (reference sequence). CDR3 region: CASSQSGVNEQFF. CDR3 in DNA: TGTGCCAGCAGCCAATCAGGGGTCAATGAGCAGTTCTTC.

Written as DNA, the CDR3 is TGCAGTGCTAGAGATCTGGGGACTAGCGGGAGTAGCACAGATACGCAGTATTTT. It yields the protein CSARDLGTSGSSTDTQYF. The V call is TRBV20-1, the J call TRBJ2-3; 14 nucleotides match TRBD2. Losses at the gene ends were 0 bases for V and 0 bases for J; bases not matched to a gene: 5. CDR3 length equals 18 residues. Germline V gives CDR1 DFQATT, CDR2 SNEGSKA (reference sequence).

The chain is built from TRBV18 and TRBJ2-1; 7 nucleotides agree with TRBD1. This CDR3 has 15 amino acids. Per germline, CDR1 KGHSH and CDR2 LQKENI. Trimming at V came to 3 bases and at J to 5 bases, leaving 7 bases not matched to a gene. This chain's CDR3 is CASSPRQGNDNEQFF. The CDR3 nucleotides read TGTGCCAGCTCACCGCGACAGGGTAACGACAATGAGCAGTTCTTC.

V and J are TRBV7-8 and TRBJ2-3; D remains ambiguous. CDR1 SGHVS and CDR2 FQNEAQ come from the germline V gene. The CDR3 is 13 amino acids. V lost 3 bases, J lost 4 bases, and 8 bases lay in between. In DNA form, the CDR3 reads TGTGCCAGCAGCTTGCCCCCGGCAGATACGCAGTATTTT. Amino acid sequence: CASSLPPADTQYF.

This chain links TRBV27 with TRBJ1-6; TRBD1 matches at 9 bases. CDR1 is MNHEY, CDR2 SMNVEV, per germline (reference sequence). Losses at the gene ends were 6 bases for V and 9 bases for J; bases not matched to a gene: 9. This CDR3 has 15 residues. CDR3 DNA sequence: TGTGCCAGCAGGACAGGGGGTCAGGTACCTTCACCCCTCCACTTT. Its protein product is CASRTGGQVPSPLHF.

This clonotype was seen only a few times. The chain combines TRBV20-1 with TRBJ2-1; 13 positions match TRBD2. The V and J ends lost 3 bases and 7 bases, in that order; junction bases with no gene match: 6. Germline V gene lookup returns CDR1 DFQATT and CDR2 SNEGSKA (reference sequence). The CDR3 runs to 15 residues. As DNA, the CDR3 is TGCAGTGCTAGCGCGGGACTAGCGGGAATGAATGAGCAGTTCTTC. Translated, it gives CSASAGLAGMNEQFF.

This clonotype has more than one count but fewer than ten. V gene TRBV6-5 combines with J gene TRBJ2-3; 8 positions match TRBD2. Per germline, CDR1 MNHEY and CDR2 SVGAGI. CDR3 length equals 15 residues. After removal of 0 bases from V and 4 bases from J, the junction contained 3 bases not matched to a gene. Written as DNA, the CDR3 is TGTGCCAGCAGTTACTCTCGGGGGGGGCCAGATACGCAGTATTTT. It yields the protein CASSYSRGGPDTQYF.

In its sample, this clonotype was seen many times. V gene TRBV5-1 combines with J gene TRBJ2-3; 12 bases fit TRBD2. The CDR3 runs to 15 residues. J lost 5 bases, V lost 0 bases, and 1 base had no gene match. Looked up from germline, CDR1 is SGHRS and CDR2 is YFSETQ. In DNA, the CDR3 is TGCGCCAGCAGCTTGGAACTAGCGGGAGGAGATACGCAGTATTTT. Translated: CASSLELAGGDTQYF.

The chain carries TRBV5-1 and TRBJ2-7; the match to TRBD2 covers 9 bases. After removal of 4 bases from V and 3 bases from J, the junction contained 8 bases not matched to a gene. Per germline, CDR1 SGHRS and CDR2 YFSETQ. There are 15 residues in the CDR3. The CDR3 DNA reads as TGCGCCAGCAGCGAGGCGGGGGGGGAAGGCTACGAGCAGTACTTC. Translating gives CASSEAGGEGYEQYF.

This sequence joins TRBV20-1 and TRBJ2-3, with TRBD2 identical over 11 bases. Trimming took 5 bases from V and 2 from J; bases not matched to a gene: 12. This CDR3 is 17 amino acids long. Germline V CDR1 and CDR2: DFQATT, SNEGSKA (reference sequence). The CDR3 DNA reads as TGCAGTGCTGGAGGGGATCTAGCGGGGGGATTCACAGATACGCAGTATTTT. Its protein product is CSAGGDLAGGFTDTQYF.

The chain uses TRBV2 and TRBJ2-5, with D possibly matching TRBD2 (6 bases). Trimming took 6 bases from V and 4 from J, leaving 18 bases between them. This CDR3 spans 15 amino acids. Per germline, CDR1 SNHLY and CDR2 FYNNEI. The CDR3 coding sequence is TGTGCCAGCAGCTTCGCGCAGGGAGGACGAGAGACCCAGTACTTC. This translates into CASSFAQGGRETQYF. Using reference TRBV2 and TRBJ2-5 for the parts outside the CDR3, the full variable domain is EPEVTQTPSHQVTQMGQEVILRCVPISNHLYFYWYRQILGQKVEFLVSFYNNEISEKSEIFDDQFSVERPDGSNFTLKIRSTKLEDSAMYFCASSFAQGGRETQYFGPGTRLLVL.

This clonotype was counted many times. V is TRBV5-1 and J is TRBJ2-2; D is unclear. V was clipped by 3 bases and J by 1 base, with 1 base between them. The CDR3 runs to 12 residues. CDR1 SGHRS and CDR2 YFSETQ come from the germline V gene. The CDR3 protein is CASSWNTGELFF. The DNA for the CDR3 is TGCGCCAGCAGCTGGAACACCGGGGAGCTGTTTTTT.

The chain joins TRBV7-2 to TRBJ2-1, with D unclear. From germline, CDR1 is SGHTA and CDR2 FQGNSA. V lost 3 bases and J lost 9, with 15 bases in between. This CDR3 is 14 amino acids long. CDR3 protein: CASSLIFGSSEQFF. CDR3 coding DNA: TGTGCCAGCAGCTTGATTTTTGGCTCGAGTGAGCAGTTCTTC. Filled out from reference TRBV7-2 and TRBJ2-1, the complete variable domain reads GAGVSQSPSNKVTEKGKDVELRCDPISGHTALYWYRQSLGQGLEFLIYFQGNSAPDKSGLPSDRFSAERTGGSVSTLTIQRTQQEDSAVYLCASSLIFGSSEQFFGPGTRLTVL.